These 10 T cell receptor beta chains were sequenced from one sample in a study of T cell responses to AZD1222 COVID-19 vaccine. The assay was immunoSEQ multiplex PCR, and TCRdb's table has in-frame clones only and misses some. The data contain about 150,000 clones, 80% to 90% of them seen just once; the ten biggest clones take up approximately 7.2%. The source material was peripheral blood, sampled on day 0 of AZD1222 vaccination. These receptors were obtained from an adult in good health.

The V gene is TRBV28, the J gene TRBJ1-5; TRBD1 agrees at 7 bases. The CDR3 loop spans 15 amino acids. Germline-derived CDR1 and CDR2 are MDHEN and SYDVKM. V lost 3 bases and J lost 3; bases outside the gene matches: 5. Here the CDR3 reads CASSFRGGNNQPQHF. The CDR3 DNA is TGTGCCAGCAGTTTCAGGGGGGGTAACAATCAGCCCCAGCATTTT.

The genes are TRBV18 and TRBJ2-1; the D gene could be TRBD1 or TRBD2 (6 bases each). The CDR3 spans 19 residues. Trimming took off 1 base at V and 7 bases at J, with 26 bases between the two ends. Germline assignment: CDR1 KGHSH and CDR2 LQKENI. CDR3: CASSPQGVLPTSRGNEQFF. The CDR3 DNA reads as TGTGCCAGCTCACCACAGGGGGTCCTCCCTACAAGTCGGGGGAATGAGCAGTTCTTC.

The chain joins TRBV30 to TRBJ2-7; D gene uncertain. The germline V gene encodes CDR1 GTSNPN and CDR2 SVGIG (reference sequence). The ends were cut back, 0 bases at V and 3 bases at J, with 9 bases in the middle. This CDR3 region has 13 residues. The CDR3 here is CAWSVLGRYEQYF. The CDR3 nucleotides are TGTGCCTGGAGTGTACTTGGTCGCTACGAGCAGTACTTC.

The J gene is TRBJ1-6, the V gene TRBV11-3; D uncertain. This CDR3 is built from 16 residues. Germline CDR1 and CDR2: SGHNT and YENEEA. V lost 4 bases and J 0 bases, leaving 10 bases between the germline ends. CDR3 sequence (DNA): TGTGCCAGCAGCTACCGAAGGAGCTCCTATAATTCACCCCTCCACTTT. It codes for CASSYRRSSYNSPLHF.

The chain combines TRBV9 with TRBJ1-6; 7 nucleotides line up with TRBD1. Germline V lookup: CDR1 SGDLS, CDR2 YYNGEE. V was clipped by 0 bases and J by 4 bases; unmatched bases: 4. The CDR3 is made up of 16 amino acids. The chain's CDR3 is CASSVGGDRYNSPLHF. CDR3 DNA: TGTGCCAGCAGCGTAGGGGGGGACAGATATAATTCACCCCTCCACTTT.

The chain employs TRBV28 and TRBJ2-1; D is unclear. Germline V gene lookup returns CDR1 MDHEN and CDR2 SYDVKM. This CDR3 is built from 13 residues. V lost 11 bases, J lost 3 bases, and 14 bases lay in between. DNA for the CDR3: TGTGCCTGTTCGGCCAGGTTCTACAATGAGCAGTTCTTC. Its translation is CACSARFYNEQFF.

The chain is built from TRBV21-1 and TRBJ2-7; TRBD1 reflects the table's D call only, with no check against the DNA. TRBV21-1 is tagged as a pseudogene. The CDR3 loop spans 17 amino acids. The CDR3 DNA sequence: TGTGCCAGCTGCCCCGGGACATCGAGAGAGATGTCCTACGAGCAGTACGTC. Translated: CASCPGTSREMSYEQYV.

The chain links TRBV2 to TRBJ2-5; D is undetermined. Germline V gene sequence: CDR1 SNHLY, CDR2 FYNNEI. The CDR3 consists of 12 residues. The V end lost 7 bases, the J end lost 2 bases, and 8 bases lay between the germline ends. CDR3 coding DNA: TGTGCCAGCAACGGCGGACAAGAGACCCAGTACTTC. Its translation is CASNGGQETQYF. Using reference TRBV2 and TRBJ2-5 for the parts outside the CDR3, the full variable domain is EPEVTQTPSHQVTQMGQEVILRCVPISNHLYFYWYRQILGQKVEFLVSFYNNEISEKSEIFDDQFSVERPDGSNFTLKIRSTKLEDSAMYFCASNGGQETQYFGPGTRLLVL.

CDR3 DNA sequence: TGCGCCAGCGAGTTTAGCGGACGGAGCTCCTACAATGAGCAGTTCTTC. Its translation is CASEFSGRSSYNEQFF. The chain uses TRBV5-1 and TRBJ2-1, with a tentative D call TRBD2 (6 bases). The length of the CDR3 is 16 residues. Germline loops: CDR1 SGHRS, CDR2 YFSETQ. V lost 7 bases to trimming and J lost 0 bases, with 17 bases between them.

This clone showed up just once. The gene calls are TRBV7-9 and TRBJ1-2, with D perhaps TRBD1 (5 bases). Trimming removed 1 base at V and 0 bases at J, with 9 bases between. Germline V gene lookup returns CDR1 SEHNR and CDR2 FQNEAQ (reference sequence). The CDR3 consists of 15 residues. The CDR3 sequence: CASSLVQGTNYGYTF. The CDR3 bases are TGTGCCAGCAGCTTAGTGCAGGGAACTAACTATGGCTACACCTTC.